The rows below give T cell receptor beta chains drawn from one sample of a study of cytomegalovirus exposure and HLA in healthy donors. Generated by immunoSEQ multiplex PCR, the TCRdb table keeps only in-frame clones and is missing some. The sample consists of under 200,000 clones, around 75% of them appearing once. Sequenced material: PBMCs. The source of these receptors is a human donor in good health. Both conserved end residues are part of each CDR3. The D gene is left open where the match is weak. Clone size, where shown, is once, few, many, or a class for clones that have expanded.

CDR3 protein: CAISEGRAQETQYF; CDR3 DNA: TGTGCCATCAGTGAGGGCAGGGCCCAAGAGACCCAGTACTTC; clone size: -; J gene: TRBJ2-5; D gene: -; V gene: TRBV10-3
CDR3 protein: CASSRTDPSAGELFF; CDR3 DNA: TGTGCCAGCTCACGTACAGACCCATCGGCCGGGGAGCTGTTTTTT; clone size: -; J gene: TRBJ2-2; D gene: -; V gene: TRBV18
CDR3 protein: CASSLTRETQYF; CDR3 DNA: TGTGCCAGCAGCTTAACACGAGAGACCCAGTACTTC; clone size: few; J gene: TRBJ2-5; D gene: -; V gene: TRBV7-6
CDR3 protein: CASSLLGARGYTF; CDR3 DNA: TGTGCCAGCAGCTTACTGGGGGCTAGGGGCTACACCTTC; clone size: few; J gene: TRBJ1-2; D gene: -; V gene: TRBV7-9
CDR3 protein: CASSRQPLGNTEAFF; CDR3 DNA: TGTGCCAGCAGCCGACAACCATTGGGGAACACTGAAGCTTTCTTT; clone size: -; J gene: TRBJ1-1; D gene: -; V gene: TRBV7-9
CDR3 protein: CASKRTGEESYEQYF; CDR3 DNA: TGTGCCAGCAAAAGAACAGGGGAGGAATCCTACGAGCAGTACTTC; clone size: -; J gene: TRBJ2-7; D gene: -; V gene: TRBV6-5
CDR3 protein: CASSYSSSSYNSPLHF; CDR3 DNA: TGTGCCAGCAGTTACTCCTCGAGCTCCTATAATTCACCCCTCCACTTT; clone size: -; J gene: TRBJ1-6; D gene: -; V gene: TRBV6-5
CDR3 protein: CASSLYVGQGGSPLHF; CDR3 DNA: TGTGCCAGCAGCTTGTACGTTGGGCAGGGTGGATCACCCCTCCACTTT; clone size: -; J gene: TRBJ1-6; D gene: -; V gene: TRBV5-4
CDR3 protein: CASSTRTSGPYNEQFF; CDR3 DNA: TGCGCCAGCAGCACGCGGACTAGCGGACCCTACAATGAGCAGTTCTTC; clone size: -; J gene: TRBJ2-1; D gene: TRBD2; V gene: TRBV4-3
CDR3 protein: CASSDRAYNQPQHF; CDR3 DNA: TGTGCCAGCAGTGACAGGGCGTACAATCAGCCCCAGCATTTT; clone size: once; J gene: TRBJ1-5; D gene: -; V gene: TRBV2
CDR3 protein: CASSGQGTYEQYF; CDR3 DNA: TGTGCCAGCAGCGGACAGGGGACCTACGAGCAGTACTTC; clone size: -; J gene: TRBJ2-7; D gene: TRBD1; V gene: TRBV7-6
CDR3 protein: CASTRGREGDTQYF; CDR3 DNA: TGTGCCAGCACCCGGGGCAGGGAGGGAGATACGCAGTATTTT; clone size: -; J gene: TRBJ2-3; D gene: TRBD2; V gene: TRBV2
CDR3 protein: CASLSRVQPQHF; CDR3 DNA: TGTGCCAGCCTAAGCAGGGTTCAGCCCCAGCATTTT; clone size: few; J gene: TRBJ1-5; D gene: -; V gene: TRBV28
CDR3 protein: CASSGGWGRGIGVTEAFF; CDR3 DNA: TGTGCCAGCAGTGGAGGTTGGGGGCGGGGGATCGGGGTCACTGAAGCTTTCTTT; clone size: few; J gene: TRBJ1-1; D gene: -; V gene: TRBV2
CDR3 protein: CASSLGLAGMGEQYF; CDR3 DNA: TGCGCCAGCAGCCTAGGACTAGCGGGGATGGGAGAGCAGTACTTC; clone size: -; J gene: TRBJ2-7; D gene: TRBD2; V gene: TRBV4-1
CDR3 protein: CASSVSAGDTEAFF; CDR3 DNA: TGTGCCAGCAGCGTATCGGCGGGGGACACTGAAGCTTTCTTT; clone size: -; J gene: TRBJ1-1; D gene: -; V gene: TRBV9
CDR3 protein: CSVDRGTGELFF; CDR3 DNA: TGCAGCGTCGACAGGGGAACCGGGGAGCTGTTTTTT; clone size: -; J gene: TRBJ2-2; D gene: TRBD1; V gene: TRBV29-1
CDR3 protein: CASSQVGTGTSGYTF; CDR3 DNA: TGCGCCAGCAGCCAAGTGGGGACAGGGACTAGTGGCTACACCTTC; clone size: -; J gene: TRBJ1-2; D gene: TRBD1; V gene: TRBV4-3
CDR3 protein: CASSHTTGGLYNEQFF; CDR3 DNA: TGCGCCAGCAGCCACACAACGGGGGGGCTCTACAATGAGCAGTTCTTC; clone size: -; J gene: TRBJ2-1; D gene: TRBD2; V gene: TRBV4-1
CDR3 protein: CASSPSTQYF; CDR3 DNA: TGTGCCAGCAGCCCCTCTACGCAGTATTTT; clone size: -; J gene: TRBJ2-3; D gene: -; V gene: TRBV9
CDR3 protein: CASSVSGNEKLFF; CDR3 DNA: TGTGCCAGCAGTGTGTCAGGGAATGAAAAACTGTTTTTT; clone size: few; J gene: TRBJ1-4; D gene: -; V gene: TRBV6-1
CDR3 protein: CASSRDRQETQYF; CDR3 DNA: TGTGCCAGCAGCCGGGACAGACAAGAGACCCAGTACTTC; clone size: -; J gene: TRBJ2-5; D gene: TRBD1; V gene: TRBV7-2
CDR3 protein: CASSQMGGVGYTF; CDR3 DNA: TGTGCCAGCAGTCAGATGGGGGGGGTTGGCTACACCTTC; clone size: once; J gene: TRBJ1-2; D gene: -; V gene: TRBV7-9
CDR3 protein: CATSPPSGGAYEQYF; CDR3 DNA: TGTGCCACCAGTCCCCCCAGCGGGGGGGCTTACGAGCAGTACTTC; clone size: -; J gene: TRBJ2-7; D gene: TRBD2; V gene: TRBV15
CDR3 protein: CASSLNRGSGNTIYF; CDR3 DNA: TGTGCCAGCAGCTTAAACAGGGGGTCAGGAAACACCATATATTTT; clone size: -; J gene: TRBJ1-3; D gene: TRBD1; V gene: TRBV11-2
CDR3 protein: CASRAQGSSYEQYF; CDR3 DNA: TGTGCCAGCAGGGCTCAGGGGAGCTCCTACGAGCAGTACTTC; clone size: -; J gene: TRBJ2-7; D gene: -; V gene: TRBV2
CDR3 protein: CASSQGTGQETQYF; CDR3 DNA: TGCGCCAGCAGCCAAGGGACAGGGCAAGAGACCCAGTACTTC; clone size: -; J gene: TRBJ2-5; D gene: TRBD1; V gene: TRBV4-3
CDR3 protein: CASSSGSVLPPNYGYTF; CDR3 DNA: TGCGCCAGCAGCTCGGGGTCAGTGCTACCCCCTAACTATGGCTACACCTTC; clone size: few; J gene: TRBJ1-2; D gene: -; V gene: TRBV5-1
CDR3 protein: CASSVYGGALGDTQYF; CDR3 DNA: TGTGCCAGCAGTGTTTACGGGGGGGCCCTGGGAGATACGCAGTATTTT; clone size: -; J gene: TRBJ2-3; D gene: TRBD2; V gene: TRBV6-4
CDR3 protein: CASSHLGQGAAFF; CDR3 DNA: TGTGCCAGCAGCCATCTCGGACAGGGGGCAGCTTTCTTT; clone size: few; J gene: TRBJ1-1; D gene: TRBD1; V gene: TRBV4-2
CDR3 protein: CASSHNGSRTDTQYF; CDR3 DNA: TGTGCCAGCAGCCATAACGGGAGCCGCACAGATACGCAGTATTTT; clone size: -; J gene: TRBJ2-3; D gene: -; V gene: TRBV14
CDR3 protein: CASSYSGLQCEQFF; CDR3 DNA: TGTGCCAGCAGTTACTCGGGACTCCAATGTGAGCAGTTCTTC; clone size: few; J gene: TRBJ2-1; D gene: -; V gene: TRBV6-5
CDR3 protein: CASSDTGVRSYNEQFF; CDR3 DNA: TGTGCCAGTAGTGATACAGGGGTAAGATCCTACAATGAGCAGTTCTTC; clone size: -; J gene: TRBJ2-1; D gene: TRBD1; V gene: TRBV19
CDR3 protein: CASRPGQGYEQYF; CDR3 DNA: TGTGCCAGTAGACCGGGACAGGGCTACGAGCAGTACTTC; clone size: -; J gene: TRBJ2-7; D gene: TRBD1; V gene: TRBV27
CDR3 protein: CASSTGQGDTEAFF; CDR3 DNA: TGTGCCAGCAGCACGGGGCAGGGGGACACTGAAGCTTTCTTT; clone size: once; J gene: TRBJ1-1; D gene: TRBD1; V gene: TRBV11-3
CDR3 protein: CASSLVLVGRAEAFF; CDR3 DNA: TGTGCCAGCAGCTTAGTATTGGTTGGCAGGGCTGAAGCTTTCTTT; clone size: -; J gene: TRBJ1-1; D gene: -; V gene: TRBV7-9
CDR3 protein: CAISFLEGTGRGYTF; CDR3 DNA: TGTGCCATCAGTTTTCTCGAGGGGACAGGGCGGGGCTACACCTTC; clone size: -; J gene: TRBJ1-2; D gene: TRBD1; V gene: TRBV10-3
CDR3 protein: CASRPTGSWEQFF; CDR3 DNA: TGTGCCAGCAGACCCACAGGGAGCTGGGAGCAGTTCTTC; clone size: -; J gene: TRBJ2-1; D gene: -; V gene: TRBV2
CDR3 protein: CASSLAGGSPLHF; CDR3 DNA: TGTGCCAGCAGCTTAGCGGGGGGATCACCCCTCCACTTT; clone size: -; J gene: TRBJ1-6; D gene: -; V gene: TRBV7-9
CDR3 protein: CASSQGGPGQANSGNTIYF; CDR3 DNA: TGCGCCAGCAGCCAAGGGGGCCCAGGGCAGGCAAACTCTGGAAACACCATATATTTT; clone size: -; J gene: TRBJ1-3; D gene: -; V gene: TRBV4-3
CDR3 protein: CASSTPELAGSYEQYF; CDR3 DNA: TGTGCCAGCAGCACCCCTGAACTAGCGGGGTCCTACGAGCAGTACTTC; clone size: -; J gene: TRBJ2-7; D gene: TRBD2; V gene: TRBV13
CDR3 protein: CASSTQGNEQYF; CDR3 DNA: TGTGCCAGTAGTACACAGGGTAACGAGCAGTACTTC; clone size: -; J gene: TRBJ2-7; D gene: -; V gene: TRBV19
CDR3 protein: CASSKRRRGPETQYF; CDR3 DNA: TGTGCCAGCAGCAAAAGGAGGAGGGGGCCCGAGACCCAGTACTTC; clone size: -; J gene: TRBJ2-5; D gene: -; V gene: TRBV21-1
CDR3 protein: CASRITGGASDEQYF; CDR3 DNA: TGTGCCAGCAGGATTACAGGGGGGGCATCTGACGAGCAGTACTTC; clone size: -; J gene: TRBJ2-7; D gene: -; V gene: TRBV6-5
CDR3 protein: CSVAQGIETQYF; CDR3 DNA: TGCAGCGTTGCCCAGGGTATAGAGACCCAGTACTTC; clone size: -; J gene: TRBJ2-5; D gene: -; V gene: TRBV29-1
CDR3 protein: CASSLRTSGNEQFF; CDR3 DNA: TGCGCCAGCAGCTTGAGGACTAGCGGCAATGAGCAGTTCTTC; clone size: -; J gene: TRBJ2-1; D gene: TRBD2; V gene: TRBV5-1
CDR3 protein: CASSDGTSGGVYEQYF; CDR3 DNA: TGTGCCAGCAGCGACGGGACTAGCGGGGGAGTCTACGAGCAGTACTTC; clone size: -; J gene: TRBJ2-7; D gene: TRBD2; V gene: TRBV7-2
CDR3 protein: CASSIGADQPQHF; CDR3 DNA: TGTGCCAGTAGTATAGGAGCGGATCAGCCCCAGCATTTT; clone size: few; J gene: TRBJ1-5; D gene: -; V gene: TRBV19
CDR3 protein: CASSPPGANSGNTIYF; CDR3 DNA: TGTGCCAGCTCACCACCGGGGGCAAACTCTGGAAACACCATATATTTT; clone size: once; J gene: TRBJ1-3; D gene: -; V gene: TRBV18
CDR3 protein: CASTVAQGDNQPQHF; CDR3 DNA: TGTGCCAGCACAGTCGCGCAGGGGGATAATCAGCCCCAGCATTTT; clone size: -; J gene: TRBJ1-5; D gene: TRBD1; V gene: TRBV6-1
CDR3 protein: CASSVDGRRSGYTF; CDR3 DNA: TGTGCCAGCAGCGTAGACGGTCGAAGGAGTGGCTACACCTTC; clone size: -; J gene: TRBJ1-2; D gene: -; V gene: TRBV9
CDR3 protein: CASSQTAIQETQYF; CDR3 DNA: TGTGCCAGCAGCCAGACAGCAATCCAAGAGACCCAGTACTTC; clone size: few; J gene: TRBJ2-5; D gene: -; V gene: TRBV6-6
CDR3 protein: CASSLSGNGEAFF; CDR3 DNA: TGTGCCAGCAGCTTATCAGGGAACGGTGAAGCTTTCTTT; clone size: -; J gene: TRBJ1-1; D gene: -; V gene: TRBV7-9
CDR3 protein: CASTPSGFNQPQHF; CDR3 DNA: TGTGCCAGCACCCCTAGCGGGTTCAATCAGCCCCAGCATTTT; clone size: -; J gene: TRBJ1-5; D gene: -; V gene: TRBV6-1